This T cell receptor beta chain appears in the sequencing data of a study of identical twins. The study, taken as a whole, reports: The models systematically underestimated how much out-of-frame TCR alpha was shared in monozygotic twins.

This clonotype was observed a handful of times. Antigen: not known. TCRdb fed the 5' RACE reads into MiXCR, producing one record per CDR3 protein. The sample lists about 920,000 distinct CDR3 sequences; roughly an eighth were seen once. The V end lost 1 base, the J end lost 2 bases, and 12 bases lay between the germline ends. The CDR3 has 15 residues. CDR1 SEHNR and CDR2 FQNEAQ come from the germline V gene (reference sequence). This sample also appeared in a second study, on yellow fever vaccine responses in identical twins.

This receptor was identified in a woman aged 18-29 years in good health. The sequencing input was PBMCs. The rearrangement uses TRBV7-9 and TRBJ2-7, with D possibly called TRBD1 or TRBD2 (5 bases each). The CDR3 is CASSLDWGSTYEQYF. CDR3 DNA sequence: TGTGCCAGCAGCTTAGACTGGGGGTCCACCTACGAGCAGTACTTC.